This TCR beta chain was obtained from a study of CD8+ T cells in alopecia areata. Study-wide points: An increase in clonality over normal scalp was evident in lesional scalp, especially alopecia totalis/universalis.

Details on this clone: The target antigen is unknown.

Trimming took 7 bases from V and 7 from J; bases not matched to a gene: 7. The CDR3 extends over 14 amino acids. From germline, CDR1 is SQVTM and CDR2 ANQGSEA. As the sequencing template, cDNA was produced by extracting RNA and reverse transcribing it. Method: immunoSEQ multiplex PCR; TCRdb's copy keeps in-frame clones and lacks some. The sample gives roughly 64,000 clones, 40% to 50% of which show up once; just over 50% is in the top ten. This sequence joins TRBV29-1 and TRBJ1-4; 12 nucleotides match TRBD1. The TCR comes from a human donor with alopecia areata. Sequencing was done on a sample of NKG2D-low CD8+ T cells sorted from blood. CDR3 coding DNA: TGCAGCGCGGGACAGGGGGCGCGGGGTGAAAAACTGTTTTTT. This gives the protein CSAGQGARGEKLFF.